The source of this T cell receptor (beta chain) is a study of graft-versus-host responses after intestinal transplantation. As for the study in general: Tacrolimus plus steroids were given to all recipients for approximately 3 years, preceded by anti-thymocyte globulin induction. Study-wide findings and caveats: In patients with graft-donor T cell macrochimerism, allograft graft-versus-host to host-versus-graft clonal ratios were high. Early declines in HvG clones that occurred post-transplant were associated with peak circulating GvH clone levels. Researchers found GvH clones in recipient marrow, and some showed up first in ileum or blood.

By proportion, this clone is medium-sized. Data came from immunoSEQ multiplex PCR; TCRdb stores just in-frame clones and leaves some out. The table has fewer than 8,000 clones, about a fifth seen once. The CDR3 consists of 14 residues. Germline V gene lookup returns CDR1 SGHTA and CDR2 FQGNSA. V was cut by 5 bases and J by 5 bases, with 14 bases left in between. Here the sequenced sample was alloreactive CD4+ T cells from a mixed lymphocyte reaction culture, taken before transplantation. The subset: CFSE-low proliferating T cells sorted from roughly 6-day pre-transplant mixed lymphocyte reaction (GvH or HvG direction). The chain combines TRBV7-2 with TRBJ2-3; D call uncertain. The origin of this receptor is a human patient who was an organ donor for intestinal transplantation. This CDR3 is CASSLRTALDTQYF. The CDR3 DNA sequence: TGTGCCAGCAGCCTAAGGACGGCGCTAGATACGCAGTATTTT.